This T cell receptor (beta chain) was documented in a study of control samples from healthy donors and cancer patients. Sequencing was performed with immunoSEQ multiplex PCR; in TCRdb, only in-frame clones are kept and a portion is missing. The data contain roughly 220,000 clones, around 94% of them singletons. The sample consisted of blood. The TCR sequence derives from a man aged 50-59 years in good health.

The CDR3 loop is CASSLSVKTYEQYF. The CDR3 nucleotides are TGTGCCAGCAGTTTAAGTGTCAAAACCTACGAGCAGTACTTC. The chain employs TRBV28 and TRBJ2-7; no definite D call. Trimming left V 2 bases short and J 2 bases short, with 10 bases between. The CDR3 contains 14 residues. Germline values: CDR1 MDHEN, CDR2 SYDVKM.